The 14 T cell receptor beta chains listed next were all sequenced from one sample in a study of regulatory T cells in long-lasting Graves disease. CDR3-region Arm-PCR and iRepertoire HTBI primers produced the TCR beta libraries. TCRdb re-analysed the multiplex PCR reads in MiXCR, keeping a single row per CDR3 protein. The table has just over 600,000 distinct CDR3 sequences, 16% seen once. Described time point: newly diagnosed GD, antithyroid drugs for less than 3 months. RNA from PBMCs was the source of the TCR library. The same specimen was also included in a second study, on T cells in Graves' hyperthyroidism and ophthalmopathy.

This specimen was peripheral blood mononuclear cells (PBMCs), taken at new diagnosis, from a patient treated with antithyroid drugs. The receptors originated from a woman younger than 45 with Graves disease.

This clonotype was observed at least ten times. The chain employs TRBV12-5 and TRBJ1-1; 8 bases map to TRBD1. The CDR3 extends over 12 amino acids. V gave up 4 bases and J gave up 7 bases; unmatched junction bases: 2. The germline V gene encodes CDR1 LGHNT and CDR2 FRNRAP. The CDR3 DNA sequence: TGTGCTAGTGGTTACAGGGGGGTTGAAGCTTTCTTT. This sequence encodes CASGYRGVEAFF.

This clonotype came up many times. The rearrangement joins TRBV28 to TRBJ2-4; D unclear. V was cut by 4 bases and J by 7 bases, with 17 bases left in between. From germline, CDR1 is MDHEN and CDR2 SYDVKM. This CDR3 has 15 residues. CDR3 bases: TGTGCCAGCAGTTCGTTCGCGCACTCTTGGAACATTCAGTACTTC. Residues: CASSSFAHSWNIQYF.

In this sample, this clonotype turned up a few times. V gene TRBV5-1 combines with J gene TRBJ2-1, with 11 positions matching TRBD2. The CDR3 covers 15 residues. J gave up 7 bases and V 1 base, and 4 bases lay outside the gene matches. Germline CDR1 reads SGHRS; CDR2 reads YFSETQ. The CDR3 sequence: CASSLTSGSWNEQFF. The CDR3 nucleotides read TGCGCCAGCAGCTTGACTAGCGGGAGTTGGAATGAGCAGTTCTTC.

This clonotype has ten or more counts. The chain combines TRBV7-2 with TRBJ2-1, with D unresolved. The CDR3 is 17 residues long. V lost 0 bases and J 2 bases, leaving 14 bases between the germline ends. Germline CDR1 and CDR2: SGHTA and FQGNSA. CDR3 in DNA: TGTGCCAGCAGCTTAGCGCAGTTTGGCAGCCCCTACAATGAGCAGTTCTTC. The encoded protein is CASSLAQFGSPYNEQFF.

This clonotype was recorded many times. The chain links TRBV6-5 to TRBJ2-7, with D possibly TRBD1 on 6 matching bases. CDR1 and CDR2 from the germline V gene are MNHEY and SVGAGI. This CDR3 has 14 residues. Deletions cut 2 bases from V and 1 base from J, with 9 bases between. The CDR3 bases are TGTGCCAGCAGTTACAGGGACATTTCCTACGAGCAGTACTTC. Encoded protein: CASSYRDISYEQYF.

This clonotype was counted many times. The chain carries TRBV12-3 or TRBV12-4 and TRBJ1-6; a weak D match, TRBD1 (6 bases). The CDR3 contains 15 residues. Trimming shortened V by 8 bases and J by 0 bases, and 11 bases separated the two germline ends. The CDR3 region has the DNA TGTGCCAGCGGTGAGGGGGGCTCCTATAATTCACCCCTCCACTTT. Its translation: CASGEGGSYNSPLHF.

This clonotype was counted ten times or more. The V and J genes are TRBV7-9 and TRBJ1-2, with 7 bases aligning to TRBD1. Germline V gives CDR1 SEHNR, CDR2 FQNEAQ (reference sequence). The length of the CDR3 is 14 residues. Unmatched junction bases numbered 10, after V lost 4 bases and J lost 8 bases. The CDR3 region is CASSSSQGIGGYTF. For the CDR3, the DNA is TGTGCCAGCAGCTCGTCACAGGGGATCGGCGGCTACACCTTC.

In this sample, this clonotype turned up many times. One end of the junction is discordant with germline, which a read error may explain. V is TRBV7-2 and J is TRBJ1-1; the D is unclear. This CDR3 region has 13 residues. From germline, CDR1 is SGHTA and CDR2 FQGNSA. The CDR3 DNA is TGCGCCAGCAGCTTGGTATGGAACACTGAAGCTTTCTTT. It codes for CASSLVWNTEAFF.

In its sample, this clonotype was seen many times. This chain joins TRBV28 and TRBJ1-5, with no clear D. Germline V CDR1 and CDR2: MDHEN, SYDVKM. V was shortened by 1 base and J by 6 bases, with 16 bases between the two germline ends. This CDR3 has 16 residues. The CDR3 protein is CASSLFADTMGQPQHF. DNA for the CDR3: TGTGCCAGCAGTTTATTCGCCGACACGATGGGTCAGCCCCAGCATTTT. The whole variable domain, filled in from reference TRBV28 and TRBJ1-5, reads DVKVTQSSRYLVKRTGEKVFLECVQDMDHENMFWYRQDPGLGLRLIYFSYDVKMKEKGDIPEGYSVSREKKERFSLILESASTNQTSMYLCASSLFADTMGQPQHFGDGTRLSIL.

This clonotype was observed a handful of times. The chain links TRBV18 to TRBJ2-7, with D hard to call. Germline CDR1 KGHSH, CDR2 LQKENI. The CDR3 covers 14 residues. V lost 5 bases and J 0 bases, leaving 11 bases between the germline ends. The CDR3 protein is CASSRMLSSYEQYF. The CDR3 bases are TGTGCCAGCTCAAGGATGTTGAGCTCCTACGAGCAGTACTTC.

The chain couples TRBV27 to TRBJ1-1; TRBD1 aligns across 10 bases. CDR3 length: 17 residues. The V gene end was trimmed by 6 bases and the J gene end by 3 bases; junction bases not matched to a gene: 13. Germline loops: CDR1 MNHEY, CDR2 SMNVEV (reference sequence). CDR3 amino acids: CASRSRQGAKVYTEAFF. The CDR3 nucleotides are TGTGCCAGCAGATCTAGACAGGGGGCGAAGGTGTACACTGAAGCTTTCTTT.

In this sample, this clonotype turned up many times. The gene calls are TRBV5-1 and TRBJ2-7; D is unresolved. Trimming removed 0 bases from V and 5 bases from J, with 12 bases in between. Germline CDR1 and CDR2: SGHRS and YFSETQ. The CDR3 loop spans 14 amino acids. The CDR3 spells CASSLDTVNNEQYF. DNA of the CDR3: TGCGCCAGCAGCTTGGACACAGTTAACAACGAGCAGTACTTC.

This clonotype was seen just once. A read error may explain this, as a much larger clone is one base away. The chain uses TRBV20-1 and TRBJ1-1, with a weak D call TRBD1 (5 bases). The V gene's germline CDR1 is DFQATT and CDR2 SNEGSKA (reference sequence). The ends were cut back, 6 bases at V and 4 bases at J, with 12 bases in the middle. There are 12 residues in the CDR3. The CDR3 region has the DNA TGCAGTGCGACGATGGGGCTCACTGAAGCTTTCTTT. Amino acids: CSATMGLTEAFF.

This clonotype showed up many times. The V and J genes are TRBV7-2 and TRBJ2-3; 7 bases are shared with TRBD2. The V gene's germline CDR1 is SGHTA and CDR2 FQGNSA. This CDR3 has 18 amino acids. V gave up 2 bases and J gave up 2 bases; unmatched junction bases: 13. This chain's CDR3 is CASSLPRDYGSYTDTQYF. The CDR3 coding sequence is TGTGCCAGCAGCTTACCGAGGGACTACGGATCTTACACAGATACGCAGTATTTT.